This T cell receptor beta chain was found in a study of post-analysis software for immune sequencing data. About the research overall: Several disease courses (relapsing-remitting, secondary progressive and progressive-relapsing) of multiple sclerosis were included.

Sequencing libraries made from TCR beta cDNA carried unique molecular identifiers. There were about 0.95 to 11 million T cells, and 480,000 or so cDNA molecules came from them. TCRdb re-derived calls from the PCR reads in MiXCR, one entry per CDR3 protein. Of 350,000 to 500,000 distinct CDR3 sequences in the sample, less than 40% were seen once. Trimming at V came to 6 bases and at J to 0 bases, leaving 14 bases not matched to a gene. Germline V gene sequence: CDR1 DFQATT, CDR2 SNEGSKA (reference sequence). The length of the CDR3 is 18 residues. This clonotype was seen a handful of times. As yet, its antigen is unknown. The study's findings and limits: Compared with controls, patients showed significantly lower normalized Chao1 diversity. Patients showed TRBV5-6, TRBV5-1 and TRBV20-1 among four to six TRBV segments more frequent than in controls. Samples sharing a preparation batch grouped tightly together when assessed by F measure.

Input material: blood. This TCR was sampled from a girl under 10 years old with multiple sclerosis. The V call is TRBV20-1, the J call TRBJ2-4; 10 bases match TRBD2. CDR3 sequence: CSAALAGGWGLAKNIQYF. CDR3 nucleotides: TGCAGTGCCGCATTAGCGGGAGGATGGGGACTAGCCAAAAACATTCAGTACTTC.